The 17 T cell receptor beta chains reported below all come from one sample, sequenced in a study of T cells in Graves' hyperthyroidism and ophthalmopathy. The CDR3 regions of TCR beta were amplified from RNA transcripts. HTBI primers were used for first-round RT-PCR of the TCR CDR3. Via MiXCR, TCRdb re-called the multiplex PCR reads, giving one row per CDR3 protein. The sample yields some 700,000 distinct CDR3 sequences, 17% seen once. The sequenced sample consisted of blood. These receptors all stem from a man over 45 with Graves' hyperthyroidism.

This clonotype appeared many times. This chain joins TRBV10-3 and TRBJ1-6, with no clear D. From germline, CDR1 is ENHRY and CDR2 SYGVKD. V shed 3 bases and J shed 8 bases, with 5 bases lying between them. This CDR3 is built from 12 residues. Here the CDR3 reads CAISEGDSPLHF. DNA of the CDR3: TGTGCCATCAGTGAAGGCGATTCACCCCTCCACTTT.

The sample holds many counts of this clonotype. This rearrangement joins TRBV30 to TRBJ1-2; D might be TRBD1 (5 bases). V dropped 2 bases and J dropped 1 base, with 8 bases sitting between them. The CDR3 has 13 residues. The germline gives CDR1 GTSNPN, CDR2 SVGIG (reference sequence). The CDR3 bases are TGTGCCTGGAGTCGAGGGGTTAACTATGGCTACACCTTC. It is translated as CAWSRGVNYGYTF.

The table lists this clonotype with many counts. The CDR3 bases are TGTGCCAGCAGTTACTCGACAGCGCGGGGGACTGAAGCTTTCTTT. Translation gives CASSYSTARGTEAFF. The chain is built from TRBV6-2 or TRBV6-3 and TRBJ1-1, with D possibly being TRBD1 (5 bases). In germline, CDR1 is MNHEY, CDR2 SVGEGT. V lost 0 bases, J lost 5 bases, and 13 bases lay in between. This CDR3 has 15 amino acids.

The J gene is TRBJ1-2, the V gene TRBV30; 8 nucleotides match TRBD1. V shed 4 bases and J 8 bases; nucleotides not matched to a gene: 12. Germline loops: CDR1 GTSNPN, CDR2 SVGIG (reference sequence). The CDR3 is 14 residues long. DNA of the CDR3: TGTGCCTGGATTATGGGACAGGCCCTTGAGGGCTACACCTTC. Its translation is CAWIMGQALEGYTF.

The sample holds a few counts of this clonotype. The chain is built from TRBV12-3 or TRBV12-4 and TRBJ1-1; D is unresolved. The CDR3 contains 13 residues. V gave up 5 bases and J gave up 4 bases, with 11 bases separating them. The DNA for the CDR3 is TGTGCCAGCAGTCCGGAATCGGGCACTGAAGCTTTCTTT. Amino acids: CASSPESGTEAFF.

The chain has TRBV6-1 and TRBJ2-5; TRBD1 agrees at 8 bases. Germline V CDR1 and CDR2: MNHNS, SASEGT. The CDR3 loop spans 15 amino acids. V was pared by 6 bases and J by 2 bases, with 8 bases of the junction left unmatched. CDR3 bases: TGTGCCAGCAGCCCCAGGACAGGGCAACAAGAGACCCAGTACTTC. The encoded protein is CASSPRTGQQETQYF.

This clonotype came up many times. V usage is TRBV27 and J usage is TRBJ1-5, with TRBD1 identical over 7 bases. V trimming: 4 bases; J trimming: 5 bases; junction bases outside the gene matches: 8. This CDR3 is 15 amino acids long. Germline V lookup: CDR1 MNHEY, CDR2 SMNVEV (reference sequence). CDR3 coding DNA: TGTGCCAGCAGTTCGATGGACAGGCGTGATCAGCCCCAGCATTTT. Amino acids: CASSSMDRRDQPQHF.

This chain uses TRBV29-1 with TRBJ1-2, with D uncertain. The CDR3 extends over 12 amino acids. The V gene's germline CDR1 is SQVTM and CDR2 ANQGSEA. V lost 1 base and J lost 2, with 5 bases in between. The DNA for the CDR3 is TGCAGCGTTGAAGGGATCAACTATGGCTACACCTTC. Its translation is CSVEGINYGYTF. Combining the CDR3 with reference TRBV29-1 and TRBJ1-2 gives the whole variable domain SAVISQKPSRDICQRGTSLTIQCQVDSQVTMMFWYRQQPGQSLTLIATANQGSEATYESGFVIDKFPISRPNLTFSTLTVSNMSPEDSSIYLCSVEGINYGYTFGSGTRLTVV.

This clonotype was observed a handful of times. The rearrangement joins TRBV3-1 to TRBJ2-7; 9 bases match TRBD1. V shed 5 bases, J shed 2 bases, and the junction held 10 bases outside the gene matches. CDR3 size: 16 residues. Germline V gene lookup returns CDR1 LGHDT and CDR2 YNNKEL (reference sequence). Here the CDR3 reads CASSDHRGRGTYEQYF. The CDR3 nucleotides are TGTGCCAGCAGCGACCACAGGGGGCGGGGGACCTACGAGCAGTACTTC.

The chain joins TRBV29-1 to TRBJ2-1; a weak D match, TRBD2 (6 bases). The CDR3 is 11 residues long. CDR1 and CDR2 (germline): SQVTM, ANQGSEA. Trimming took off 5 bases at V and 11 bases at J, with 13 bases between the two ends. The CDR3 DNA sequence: TGCAGCGTTCAGCTAGGAGGGAAGCAGTTCTTC. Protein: CSVQLGGKQFF.

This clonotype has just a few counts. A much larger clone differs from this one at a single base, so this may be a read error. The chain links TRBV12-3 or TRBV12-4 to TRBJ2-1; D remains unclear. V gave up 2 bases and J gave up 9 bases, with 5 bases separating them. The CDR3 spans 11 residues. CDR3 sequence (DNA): TGTGCCAGCAGTTTAATGAGTGAGCAGTTCTTC. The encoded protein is CASSLMSEQFF.

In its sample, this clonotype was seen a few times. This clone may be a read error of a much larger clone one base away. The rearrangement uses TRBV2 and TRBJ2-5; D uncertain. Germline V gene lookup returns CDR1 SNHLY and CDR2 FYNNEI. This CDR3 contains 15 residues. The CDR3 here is CAGSGKDARQETQYF. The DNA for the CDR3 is TGTGCCGGCAGTGGTAAGGACGCCAGACAAGAGACCCAGTACTTC. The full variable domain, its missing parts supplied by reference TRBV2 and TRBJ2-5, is EPEVTQTPSHQVTQMGQEVILRCVPISNHLYFYWYRQILGQKVEFLVSFYNNEISEKSEIFDDQFSVERPDGSNFTLKIRSTKLEDSAMYFCAGSGKDARQETQYFGPGTRLLVL.

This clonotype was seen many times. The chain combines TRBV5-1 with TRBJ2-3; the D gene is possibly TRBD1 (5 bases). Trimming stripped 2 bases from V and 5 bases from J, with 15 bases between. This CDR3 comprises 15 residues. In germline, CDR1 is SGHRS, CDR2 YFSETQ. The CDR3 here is CASSFIQGLRDTQYF. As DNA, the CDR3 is TGCGCCAGCAGCTTTATTCAGGGTCTAAGAGATACGCAGTATTTT. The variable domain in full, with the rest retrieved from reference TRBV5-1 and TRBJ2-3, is KAGVTQTPRYLIKTRGQQVTLSCSPISGHRSVSWYQQTPGQGLQFLFEYFSETQRNKGNFPGRFSGRQFSNSRSEMNVSTLELGDSALYLCASSFIQGLRDTQYFGPGTRLTVL.

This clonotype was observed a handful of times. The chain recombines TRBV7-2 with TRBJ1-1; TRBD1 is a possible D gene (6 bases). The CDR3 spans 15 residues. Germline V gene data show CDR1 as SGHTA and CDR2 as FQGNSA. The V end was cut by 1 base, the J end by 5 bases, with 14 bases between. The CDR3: CASSLEGGVWTEAFF. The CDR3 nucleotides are TGTGCCAGCAGCTTAGAGGGGGGCGTTTGGACTGAAGCTTTCTTT.

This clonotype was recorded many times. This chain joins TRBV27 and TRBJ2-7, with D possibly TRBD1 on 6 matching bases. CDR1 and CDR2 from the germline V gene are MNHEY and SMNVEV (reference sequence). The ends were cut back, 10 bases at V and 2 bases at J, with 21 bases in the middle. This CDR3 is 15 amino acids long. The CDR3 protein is CATSRVGGGPYEQYF. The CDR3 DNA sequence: TGTGCCACCTCGAGGGTAGGGGGTGGTCCCTACGAGCAGTACTTC.

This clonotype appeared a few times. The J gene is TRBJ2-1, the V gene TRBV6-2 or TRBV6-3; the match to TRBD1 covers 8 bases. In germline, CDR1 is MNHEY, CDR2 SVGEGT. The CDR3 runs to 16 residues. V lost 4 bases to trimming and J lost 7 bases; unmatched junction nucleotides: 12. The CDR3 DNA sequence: TGTGCCAGCAGTTCCCGGACAGGGTATCTGGGGAATGAGCAGTTCTTC. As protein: CASSSRTGYLGNEQFF.

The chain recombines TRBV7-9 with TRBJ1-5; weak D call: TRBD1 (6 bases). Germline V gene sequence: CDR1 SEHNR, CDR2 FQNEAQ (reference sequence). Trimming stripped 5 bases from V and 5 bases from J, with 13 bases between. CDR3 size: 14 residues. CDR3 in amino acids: CASSPGQTDQPQHF. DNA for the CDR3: TGTGCCAGCAGCCCCGGACAGACTGATCAGCCCCAGCATTTT.